This is a list of T cell receptor beta chains from one sample in a study of spatial heterogeneity in lung cancer. TCRdb passed the 5' RACE reads through MiXCR, listing each CDR3 protein once. The sample shows about 40,000 distinct CDR3 sequences, less than 6.5% of them seen only once. This specimen was PBMCs, taken at surgery. The receptors here all came from a female donor with early-stage non-small cell lung cancer. CDR3s include the opening cysteine and the closing phenylalanine or tryptophan. The D gene is left open where the match is weak. Rows may omit the clone size; those that give it use once, few, many or a size class.

TRBD1	TRBV11-2	TRBJ2-5	-	TGTGCCAGCAGCCGACGACAGGGGTTGGGGCAAGAGACCCAGTACTTC	CASSRRQGLGQETQYF
-	TRBV18	TRBJ2-7	many	TGTGCCTTCCTAAGGGGGGCGCGTTCGGAGCAGTACTTC	CAFLRGARSEQYF
-	TRBV19	TRBJ2-3	many	TGTGCCAGTAGTATCGGAGTTGCTAGCACAGATACGCAGTATTTT	CASSIGVASTDTQYF
-	TRBV4-3	TRBJ2-2	-	TGCGCCAGCAGCCAAGTTCTCTTCAAGTTGTTTCCCACCGGGGAGCTGTTTTTT	CASSQVLFKLFPTGELFF
-	TRBV21-1	TRBJ2-1	-	TGTGCCAGCAGCATGGGAGACGGCCTGAGTTACTACAATGAGCAGTTCTTC	CASSMGDGLSYYNEQFF
-	TRBV19	TRBJ1-1	many	TGTGCCAGTAGGATGGATAATGAAGCTTTCTTT	CASRMDNEAFF
-	TRBV14	TRBJ2-5	many	TGTGCCAGCAGCGCCAGGGTAATTAAACAAGAGACCCAGTACTTC	CASSARVIKQETQYF
TRBD1	TRBV4-3	TRBJ2-7	many	TGCGCCAGCAGCCAAGTTTGGGACAGGGTTAGCGAGCAGTACTTC	CASSQVWDRVSEQYF
TRBD1	TRBV6-2/TRBV6-3	TRBJ1-3	many	TGTGCCAGCAGTTACCGATTTGGACAGGGAAACTCTGGAAACACCATATATTTT	CASSYRFGQGNSGNTIYF
-	TRBV6-6	TRBJ2-5	many	TGTGCCGCAGGGGGGATGGAGACCCAGTACTTC	CAAGGMETQYF
-	TRBV7-2	TRBJ1-2	many	TGTGCCAGCAAGGAACTGCACTATGGCTACACCTTC	CASKELHYGYTF